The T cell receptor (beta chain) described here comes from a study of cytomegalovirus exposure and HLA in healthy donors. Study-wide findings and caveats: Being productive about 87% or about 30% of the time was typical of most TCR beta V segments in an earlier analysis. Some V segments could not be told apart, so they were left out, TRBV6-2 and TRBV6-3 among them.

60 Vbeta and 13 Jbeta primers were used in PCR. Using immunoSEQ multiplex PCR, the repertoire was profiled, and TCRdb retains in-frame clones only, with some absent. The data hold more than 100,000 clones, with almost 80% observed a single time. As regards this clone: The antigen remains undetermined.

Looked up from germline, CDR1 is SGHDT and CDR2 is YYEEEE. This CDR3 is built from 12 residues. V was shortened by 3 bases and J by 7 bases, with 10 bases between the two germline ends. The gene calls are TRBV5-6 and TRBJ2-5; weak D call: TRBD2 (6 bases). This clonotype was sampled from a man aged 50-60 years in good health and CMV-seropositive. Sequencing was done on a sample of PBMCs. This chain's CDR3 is CASSSGTPTQYF. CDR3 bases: TGTGCCAGCAGCTCCGGGACTCCGACCCAGTACTTC.